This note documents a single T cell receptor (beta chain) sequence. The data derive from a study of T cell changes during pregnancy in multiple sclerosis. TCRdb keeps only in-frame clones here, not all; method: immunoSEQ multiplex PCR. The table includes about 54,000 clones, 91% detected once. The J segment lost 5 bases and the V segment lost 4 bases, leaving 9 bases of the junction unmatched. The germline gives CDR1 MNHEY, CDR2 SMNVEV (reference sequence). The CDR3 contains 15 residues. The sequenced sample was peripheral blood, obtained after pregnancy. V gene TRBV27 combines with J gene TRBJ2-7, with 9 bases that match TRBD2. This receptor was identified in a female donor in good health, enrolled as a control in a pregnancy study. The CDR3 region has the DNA TGTGCCAGCAGTTCTTGGGGACTAGCCTCAAACGAGCAGTACTTC. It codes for CASSSWGLASNEQYF.